This T cell receptor beta chain was identified in a study of T cells after yellow fever vaccination. TCRdb recomputed calls from the 5' RACE reads with MiXCR, one row per CDR3 protein. Of around 330,000 distinct CDR3 sequences in the sample, around 3.6% were seen once. V gave up 6 bases and J gave up 0 bases, with 9 bases separating them. The CDR3 has 15 amino acids. This TCR was sampled from a man younger than 35 who received the YFV17D yellow fever vaccine. The chain joins TRBV12-3 or TRBV12-4 to TRBJ2-6; maybe TRBD1 (5 bases). Sequencing used PBMCs, obtained on the day of the yellow fever booster vaccination. The CDR3 sequence is CASRGVFSGANVLTF. In nucleotides, the CDR3 is TGTGCCAGCAGAGGGGTCTTCTCTGGGGCCAACGTCCTGACTTTC.